Detailed here is one TCR beta chain. This sample was included in a study of OX40 agonist ivuxolimab in advanced cancers. Study-level background: Across the patients, intravenous ivuxolimab was delivered every 2 weeks at 0.01 to 10 mg/kg.

Data came from immunoSEQ multiplex PCR; TCRdb stores just in-frame clones and leaves some out. Seen here are tens of thousands of clones, over 80% observed once, and the top ten hold roughly 25%. CDR1 is GTSNPN, CDR2 SVGIG, per germline (reference sequence). The CDR3 runs 14 residues. Trimming removed 0 bases at V and 0 bases at J, with 6 bases between. This sequence originates from an adult with an advanced solid tumor such as melanoma, head and neck, liver or kidney cancer. This specimen consisted of CD4+ or CD8+ T cells sorted from blood, obtained in a trial of the OX40 agonist ivuxolimab. The chain joins TRBV30 to TRBJ1-5; D is unresolved. CDR3 amino acids: CAWSVYDSNQPQHF. The CDR3 nucleotides read TGTGCCTGGAGTGTATATGATAGCAATCAGCCCCAGCATTTT.